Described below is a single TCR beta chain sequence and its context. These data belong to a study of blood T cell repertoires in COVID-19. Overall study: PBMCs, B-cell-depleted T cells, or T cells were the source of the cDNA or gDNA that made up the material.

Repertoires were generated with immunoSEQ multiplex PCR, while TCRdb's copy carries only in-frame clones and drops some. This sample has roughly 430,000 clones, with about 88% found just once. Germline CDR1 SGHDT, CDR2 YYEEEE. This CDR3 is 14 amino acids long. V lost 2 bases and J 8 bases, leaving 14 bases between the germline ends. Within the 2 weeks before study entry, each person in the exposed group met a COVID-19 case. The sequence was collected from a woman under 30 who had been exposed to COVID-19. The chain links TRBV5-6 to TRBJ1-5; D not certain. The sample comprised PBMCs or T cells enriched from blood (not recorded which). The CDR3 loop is CASSLSGREKPQHF. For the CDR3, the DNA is TGTGCCAGCAGCTTATCGGGGAGGGAGAAGCCCCAGCATTTT.